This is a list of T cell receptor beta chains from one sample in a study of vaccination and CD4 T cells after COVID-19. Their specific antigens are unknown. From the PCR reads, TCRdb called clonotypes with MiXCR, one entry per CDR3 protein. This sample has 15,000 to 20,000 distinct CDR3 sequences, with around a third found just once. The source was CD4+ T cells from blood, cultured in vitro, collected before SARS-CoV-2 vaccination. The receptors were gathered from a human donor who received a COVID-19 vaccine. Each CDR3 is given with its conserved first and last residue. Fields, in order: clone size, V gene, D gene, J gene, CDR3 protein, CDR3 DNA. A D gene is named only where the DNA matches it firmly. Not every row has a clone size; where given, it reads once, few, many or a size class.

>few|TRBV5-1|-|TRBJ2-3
CASRGTSTDTQYF
TGCGCCAGCAGGGGTACTAGCACAGATACGCAGTATTTT
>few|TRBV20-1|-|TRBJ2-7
CSARVSGPDYEQYF
TGCAGTGCTAGAGTATCGGGGCCGGACTACGAGCAGTACTTC
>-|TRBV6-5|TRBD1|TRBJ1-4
CASSYRRTGNEKLFF
TGTGCCAGCAGTTACCGGCGGACAGGGAATGAAAAACTGTTTTTT
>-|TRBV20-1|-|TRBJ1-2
CGPQTENYGYTF
TGCGGTCCCCAGACCGAGAACTATGGCTACACCTTC
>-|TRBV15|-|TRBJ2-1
CATSREGRVWDEQFF
TGTGCCACCAGCAGGGAGGGCAGGGTTTGGGATGAGCAGTTCTTC
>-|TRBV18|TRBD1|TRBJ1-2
CASSPVQGARPNGYTF
TGTGCCAGCTCACCAGTTCAGGGGGCGAGACCCAATGGCTACACCTTC
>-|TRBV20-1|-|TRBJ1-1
CSARGAPLNTEAFF
TGCAGTGCCCGAGGGGCACCTTTGAACACTGAAGCTTTCTTT
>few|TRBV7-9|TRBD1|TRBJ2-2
CASSLGQGSTGELFF
TGTGCCAGCAGCTTGGGACAGGGGAGCACCGGGGAGCTGTTTTTT
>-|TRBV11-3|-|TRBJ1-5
CASSLGDTQHF
TGTGCCAGCAGCTTAGGAGATACGCAGCATTTT
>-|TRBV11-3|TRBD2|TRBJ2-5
CASSQILAGASPETQYF
TGTGCCAGCAGCCAAATTCTAGCGGGGGCCTCCCCAGAGACCCAGTACTTC
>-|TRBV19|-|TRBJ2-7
CASSIRGTGYEQYF
TGTGCCAGTAGTATAAGGGGGACCGGCTACGAGCAGTACTTC
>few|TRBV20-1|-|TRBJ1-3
CSARLRGKGTSTVSGNTIYF
TGCAGTGCCAGGTTGAGAGGGAAAGGAACCAGCACCGTTTCTGGAAACACCATATATTTT
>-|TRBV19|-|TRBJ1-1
CASSPTDRNTEAFF
TGTGCCAGTAGTCCGACAGATCGGAACACTGAAGCTTTCTTT
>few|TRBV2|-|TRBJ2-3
CASRRQGGIDTQYF
TGTGCCAGCCGTCGGCAGGGGGGAATAGATACGCAGTATTTT
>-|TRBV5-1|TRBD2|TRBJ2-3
CASSLRPARGGFTDTQYF
TGCGCCAGCAGCTTGAGGCCGGCGCGCGGGGGGTTCACAGATACGCAGTATTTT
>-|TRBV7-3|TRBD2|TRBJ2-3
CASSPRVGGGTDTQYF
TGTGCCAGCAGCCCTAGGGTGGGCGGGGGTACAGATACGCAGTATTTT
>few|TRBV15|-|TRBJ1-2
CATSLRRDYGYTF
TGTGCCACCAGTCTACGACGGGATTATGGCTACACCTTC
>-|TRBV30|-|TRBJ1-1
CAWSKLFNTEAFF
TGTGCCTGGAGTAAATTATTCAACACTGAAGCTTTCTTT
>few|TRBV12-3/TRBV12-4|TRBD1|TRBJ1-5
CASGTGGGQPQHF
TGTGCCAGCGGGACAGGGGGCGGTCAGCCCCAGCATTTT
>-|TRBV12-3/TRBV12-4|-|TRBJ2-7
CASSLDVGAYEQYF
TGTGCCAGCAGTTTAGATGTGGGGGCCTACGAGCAGTACTTC
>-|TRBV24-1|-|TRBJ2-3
CATSDQGGGTDTQYF
TGTGCCACCAGTGATCAGGGCGGAGGCACAGATACGCAGTATTTT
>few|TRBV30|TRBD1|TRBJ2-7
CASDRGLDEQYF
TGTGCCTCTGACAGGGGGCTCGACGAGCAGTACTTC
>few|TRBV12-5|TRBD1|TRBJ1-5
CASGLESGQGLNQPQHF
TGTGCTAGTGGTTTGGAATCGGGACAGGGACTCAATCAGCCCCAGCATTTT
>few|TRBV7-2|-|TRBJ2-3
CASSLSSTDTQYF
TGTGCCAGCAGCCTCTCTTCCACAGATACGCAGTATTTT
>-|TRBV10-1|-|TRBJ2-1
CASSMDSYNEQFF
TGCGCCAGCAGTATGGACAGTTACAATGAGCAGTTCTTC
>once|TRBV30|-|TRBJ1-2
CAWSPSGDYGYTF
TGTGCCTGGAGTCCCTCAGGGGATTATGGCTACACCTTC
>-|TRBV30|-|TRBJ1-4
CAWSYSGATNEKLFF
TGTGCCTGGAGCTATTCAGGGGCAACTAATGAAAAACTGTTTTTT
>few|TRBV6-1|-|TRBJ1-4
CASSPSPGTDEKLFF
TGTGCCAGCAGTCCCTCTCCGGGGACGGATGAAAAACTGTTTTTT
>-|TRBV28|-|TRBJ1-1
CASSFTGGNTEAFF
TGTGCCAGCAGTTTTACGGGGGGGAACACTGAAGCTTTCTTT
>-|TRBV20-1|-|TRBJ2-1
CSARDPLSTVSSYNEQFF
TGCAGTGCTAGAGATCCCTTATCGACAGTTAGCTCCTACAATGAGCAGTTCTTC
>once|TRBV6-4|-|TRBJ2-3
CASSQGPGTDTQYF
TGTGCCAGCAGCCAGGGGCCCGGCACAGATACGCAGTATTTT
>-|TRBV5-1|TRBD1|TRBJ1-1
CASSWDRVNTEAFF
TGCGCCAGCAGCTGGGACAGGGTGAACACTGAAGCTTTCTTT
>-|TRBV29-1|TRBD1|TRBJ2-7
CSVVPGQVSYGQYF
TGCAGCGTTGTTCCGGGACAGGTTTCCTACGGGCAGTACTTC
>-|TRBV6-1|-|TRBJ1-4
CASRLEDRANEKLFF
TGTGCCAGCAGGCTGGAGGATCGAGCTAATGAAAAACTGTTTTTT
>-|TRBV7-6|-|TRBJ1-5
CASSLGTGRNQSQHF
TGTGCCAGCAGCCTAGGGACGGGTCGCAATCAGTCCCAGCATTTT
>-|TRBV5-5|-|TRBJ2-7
CASSLAREQYF
TGTGCCAGCAGCTTGGCGCGAGAGCAGTACTTC
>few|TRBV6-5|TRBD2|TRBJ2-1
CASSSAGVVDEQFF
TGTGCCAGCAGTTCGGCGGGGGTCGTCGATGAGCAGTTCTTC
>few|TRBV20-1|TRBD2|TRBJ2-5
CSASGGASGAQYF
TGCAGTGCTAGCGGGGGGGCGAGTGGGGCCCAGTACTTC
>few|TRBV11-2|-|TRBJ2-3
CASSFFHTDTQYF
TGTGCCAGCAGCTTTTTCCACACAGATACGCAGTATTTT
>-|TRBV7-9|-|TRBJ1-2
CASSPTRREGNYGYTF
TGTGCCAGCAGCCCCACCCGCAGGGAGGGGAACTATGGCTACACCTTC
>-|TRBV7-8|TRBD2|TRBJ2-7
CASSLEHGAEGLAGGQGYEQYF
TGTGCCAGCAGCTTGGAGCACGGGGCCGAGGGACTAGCGGGGGGGCAAGGCTACGAGCAGTACTTC
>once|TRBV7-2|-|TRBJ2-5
CASSPPLWGGETQYF
TGTGCCAGCAGCCCGCCCCTTTGGGGGGGCGAGACCCAGTACTTC
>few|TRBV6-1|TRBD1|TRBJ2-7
CASTITGTGKNEQYF
TGTGCCAGCACTATTACCGGGACAGGGAAGAACGAGCAGTACTTC
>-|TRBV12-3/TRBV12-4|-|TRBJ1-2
CASSYLGGNGGYTF
TGTGCCAGCAGTTACCTCGGGGGGAACGGAGGCTACACCTTC
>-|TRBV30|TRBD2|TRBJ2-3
CAWDSVTLLAGNSTDTQYF
TGTGCCTGGGACTCCGTAACACTACTAGCGGGGAATAGCACAGATACGCAGTATTTT
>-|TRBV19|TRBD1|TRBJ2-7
CASSISGTGLYEQYF
TGTGCCAGTAGTATATCAGGGACAGGGCTGTACGAGCAGTACTTC
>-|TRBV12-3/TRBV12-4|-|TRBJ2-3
CASSFRGQLYF
TGTGCCAGCAGTTTCCGAGGACAGCTGTATTTT
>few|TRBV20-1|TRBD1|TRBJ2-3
CSARESTGGVTDTQYF
TGCAGTGCTAGAGAAAGCACAGGGGGCGTTACAGATACGCAGTATTTT
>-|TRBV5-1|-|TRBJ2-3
CASSSVGHLTDTQYF
TGCGCCAGCAGCTCTGTAGGACATCTCACAGATACGCAGTATTTT
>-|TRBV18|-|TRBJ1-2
CASSPTREVGGYTF
TGTGCCAGCTCACCAACGAGGGAGGTAGGCGGCTACACCTTC
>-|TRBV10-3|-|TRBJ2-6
CAISEAGTTGANVLTF
TGTGCCATCAGTGAGGCCGGGACAACTGGGGCCAACGTCCTGACTTTC
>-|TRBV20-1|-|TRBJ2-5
CSAPDGETQYF
TGCAGTGCGCCGGATGGGGAGACCCAGTACTTC
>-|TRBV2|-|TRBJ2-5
CASSMWPRRETQYF
TGTGCCAGCAGTATGTGGCCGAGGCGAGAGACCCAGTACTTC
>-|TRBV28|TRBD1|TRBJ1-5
CASSSRGLGNQPQHF
TGTGCCAGCAGTTCCAGGGGGCTCGGCAATCAGCCCCAGCATTTT